A single sample gave rise to the 25 T cell receptor beta chains below, sequenced in a study of OX40 agonist ivuxolimab in advanced cancers. Repertoires were generated with immunoSEQ multiplex PCR, while TCRdb's copy carries only in-frame clones and drops some. In the table there are some 32,000 clones, 80% to 85% of which are singletons. The specimen was CD4+ or CD8+ T cells sorted from blood, collected in a trial of the OX40 agonist ivuxolimab. The receptor source for this set is an adult with an advanced solid tumor such as melanoma, head and neck, liver or kidney cancer.

The rearrangement uses TRBV7-2 and TRBJ2-3; 10 nucleotides line up with TRBD2. V lost 2 bases and J lost 5; bases outside the gene matches: 10. The germline V gene encodes CDR1 SGHTA and CDR2 FQGNSA. The CDR3 loop spans 17 amino acids. The CDR3 loop reads CASSLRWVAGGLDTQYF. The DNA of the CDR3 is TGTGCCAGCAGCTTACGTTGGGTAGCGGGGGGTCTAGATACGCAGTATTTT.

The chain joins TRBV28 to TRBJ1-3; D is uncertain. The CDR3 is 14 residues long. The germline V gene has CDR1 MDHEN and CDR2 SYDVKM. The V end lost 7 bases, the J end lost 1 base, and 11 bases lay between the germline ends. As DNA, the CDR3 is TGTGCCAGCAAGGGCCGTACGTCTGGAAACACCATATATTTT. Translating gives CASKGRTSGNTIYF.

CDR3 DNA: TGTGCCAGCAGCTCAGCGGGGGACTTATACAATGAGCAGTTCTTC. This codes for CASSSAGDLYNEQFF. The J gene is TRBJ2-1, the V gene TRBV7-8; 8 nucleotides line up with TRBD2. V lost 4 bases, J lost 4 bases, and 6 bases stayed unmatched. From germline, CDR1 is SGHVS and CDR2 FQNEAQ. The CDR3 has 15 amino acids.

The J gene is TRBJ2-3, the V gene TRBV19; TRBD2 is a possible D gene (6 bases). Germline V gives CDR1 LNHDA, CDR2 SQIVND (reference sequence). The CDR3 spans 15 residues. Deletions cut 6 bases from V and 2 bases from J, with 15 bases between. CDR3 sequence: CASSWRAGLTDTQYF. In DNA form, the CDR3 reads TGTGCCAGTAGCTGGCGGGCGGGGCTCACAGATACGCAGTATTTT.

This clone appeared a few times. The rearrangement uses TRBV9 and TRBJ1-1, with 7 bases matching TRBD1. Losses at the gene ends were 4 bases for V and 1 base for J; bases not matched to a gene: 7. CDR3 length: 15 residues. Germline V gene sequence: CDR1 SGDLS, CDR2 YYNGEE. The CDR3 region is CASSIGTVTNTEAFF. The CDR3 nucleotides read TGTGCCAGCAGCATCGGGACAGTTACGAACACTGAAGCTTTCTTT.

The rearrangement joins TRBV4-1 to TRBJ2-1, with 10 bases that match TRBD2. Per the germline V gene, CDR1 is MGHRA and CDR2 is YSYEKL. There are 15 residues in the CDR3. V shed 5 bases, J shed 8 bases, and the junction held 9 bases outside the gene matches. The CDR3, as DNA: TGCGCCAGCAGCTCGGGGGCTAGCGGGAGCTATGAGCAGTTCTTC. This translates into CASSSGASGSYEQFF.

The chain joins TRBV13 to TRBJ2-1; D remains ambiguous. The germline V gene has CDR1 PRHDT and CDR2 FYEKMQ (reference sequence). V lost 2 bases to trimming and J lost 2 bases, with 13 bases between them. CDR3 length equals 16 residues. CDR3: CASSLSPSRAYNEQFF. CDR3 bases: TGTGCCAGCAGCTTATCCCCTAGTCGGGCCTACAATGAGCAGTTCTTC.

The chain has TRBV19 and TRBJ1-1; D is ambiguous. Trimming removed 3 bases from V and 5 bases from J, with 4 bases in between. CDR1 and CDR2 from the germline V gene are LNHDA and SQIVND (reference sequence). This CDR3 has 11 amino acids. This CDR3 reads CASSIGTEAFF. The CDR3 nucleotides read TGTGCCAGTAGTATCGGAACTGAAGCTTTCTTT.

This clone was recorded only once. The chain joins TRBV25-1 to TRBJ2-3; a possible D gene is TRBD2 (6 bases). CDR1 MGHDK and CDR2 SYGVNS come from the germline V gene. The CDR3 has 13 residues. V was trimmed by 7 bases and J by 1 base, leaving 9 bases between them. The CDR3 bases are TGTGCCAGCAAGCAGCGGGGCACAGATACGCAGTATTTT. Residues: CASKQRGTDTQYF.

The chain is built from TRBV27 and TRBJ2-7; 12 bases agree with TRBD2. The germline V gene encodes CDR1 MNHEY and CDR2 SMNVEV (reference sequence). The CDR3 has 14 amino acids. V shed 9 bases and J 2 bases; nucleotides not matched to a gene: 5. CDR3 bases: TGTGCCAGTTCTAGCGGGAGGGCCGCCTACGAGCAGTACTTC. Amino acids: CASSSGRAAYEQYF.

The rearrangement uses TRBV16 and TRBJ2-1, with 7 bases aligning to TRBD2. The V and J ends lost 4 bases and 3 bases, in that order; junction bases with no gene match: 9. The CDR3 length is 16 residues. From germline, CDR1 is KGHSY and CDR2 FQNENV. In DNA, the CDR3 is TGTGCCAGCAGCCGAGGTGCGGGAGAGGTCTACAATGAGCAGTTCTTC. Translated: CASSRGAGEVYNEQFF.

The chain employs TRBV16 and TRBJ2-1; 9 bases are shared with TRBD2. The CDR3 totals 17 residues. The germline V gene has CDR1 KGHSY and CDR2 FQNENV. The ends lost 0 bases at V and 5 bases at J; junction bases unmatched: 8. The CDR3 spells CASSQSLAGILDNEQFF. As DNA, the CDR3 is TGTGCCAGCAGCCAATCCCTAGCGGGAATCTTAGACAATGAGCAGTTCTTC.

The genes are TRBV4-2 and TRBJ1-2; D is ambiguous. This CDR3 comprises 16 residues. Trimming removed 1 base at V and 4 bases at J, with 16 bases between. In germline, CDR1 is LGHNA, CDR2 YNFKEQ. The CDR3 DNA follows: TGTGCCAGCAGCCAAGGCGTAGGTCCATCAGTCTATGGCTACACCTTC. Encoded protein: CASSQGVGPSVYGYTF.

The rearrangement joins TRBV6-5 to TRBJ1-1; D is ambiguous. Germline CDR1 MNHEY, CDR2 SVGAGI. This CDR3 has 12 residues. V was pared by 11 bases and J by 4 bases, with 14 bases between. For the CDR3, the DNA is TGTGCCGTCCGTACGGGGAGCACTGAAGCTTTCTTT. It specifies CAVRTGSTEAFF.

The rearrangement joins TRBV7-3 to TRBJ1-5; possible D gene TRBD1, 5 bases. The length of the CDR3 is 15 residues. CDR1 is SGHTA, CDR2 FQGTGA, per germline. V shed 2 bases and J shed 7 bases, with 15 bases lying between them. The CDR3 sequence: CASSLRGGTGQPQHF. The CDR3 DNA is TGTGCCAGCAGCTTACGGGGAGGGACGGGACAGCCCCAGCATTTT.

This chain uses TRBV4-1 with TRBJ1-2, with D hard to call. CDR3 length: 15 amino acids. Germline V gives CDR1 MGHRA, CDR2 YSYEKL. V dropped 2 bases and J dropped 3 bases, with 13 bases sitting between them. CDR3 region: CASSQTASGDYGYTF. As DNA, the CDR3 is TGCGCCAGCAGCCAAACTGCCAGCGGGGACTATGGCTACACCTTC.

The chain couples TRBV28 to TRBJ2-5; perhaps TRBD1 as D (6 bases). Germline V gene data show CDR1 as MDHEN and CDR2 as SYDVKM. The CDR3 spans 14 residues. Trimming cost V 7 bases and J 2 bases, with 14 bases left between them. CDR3 residues: CASTPTGLQETQYF. The CDR3 region has the DNA TGTGCCAGCACTCCGACAGGTCTTCAAGAGACCCAGTACTTC.

The V and J genes are TRBV30 and TRBJ2-3; either TRBD1 or TRBD2 may fit D (6 bases each). This CDR3 is built from 14 residues. CDR1 GTSNPN and CDR2 SVGIG come from the germline V gene (reference sequence). V was trimmed by 0 bases and J by 2 bases, leaving 9 bases between them. The CDR3 sequence: CAWSVGGLTDTQYF. The CDR3 DNA reads TGTGCCTGGAGTGTAGGGGGACTCACAGATACGCAGTATTTT.

This clone has only a few counts. This rearrangement joins TRBV4-3 to TRBJ1-1; TRBD1 is a possible D gene (5 bases). The CDR3 consists of 17 residues. The V gene lost 0 bases and the J gene lost 7 bases, with 21 bases spanning the gap. Germline V gene lookup returns CDR1 LGHNA and CDR2 YSLEER. The CDR3 region has the DNA TGCGCCAGCAGCCAAGATTTGGGGACCGGCTCGTCTGGTGAAGCTTTCTTT. Protein sequence: CASSQDLGTGSSGEAFF.

This sequence joins TRBV4-3 and TRBJ2-7, with 9 positions matching TRBD1. The germline gives CDR1 LGHNA, CDR2 YSLEER. The CDR3 loop spans 16 amino acids. With V trimmed by 1 base and J by 4 bases, 8 bases remained unmatched. CDR3 sequence (DNA): TGCGCCAGCAGCCAAGTCGAGGACAGGGGCAGGTACGAGCAGTACTTC. Translation gives CASSQVEDRGRYEQYF.

The chain carries TRBV29-1 and TRBJ2-3; D is uncertain. CDR3 length: 13 residues. V lost 5 bases and J lost 0, with 9 bases in between. The germline V gene has CDR1 SQVTM and CDR2 ANQGSEA. CDR3 nucleotides: TGCAGCGTTCCGACGGGTAGCACAGATACGCAGTATTTT. It encodes CSVPTGSTDTQYF.

The chain recombines TRBV6-1 with TRBJ1-3; D ambiguous. This CDR3 region has 15 residues. Germline lookup yields CDR1 MNHNS and CDR2 SASEGT. Trimming left V 3 bases short and J 0 bases short, with 9 bases between. CDR3 loop: CASSDSASSGNTIYF. In DNA form, the CDR3 reads TGTGCCAGCAGTGATTCGGCGAGCTCTGGAAACACCATATATTTT.

The chain links TRBV5-4 to TRBJ2-7, with D possibly being TRBD2 (5 bases). The CDR3 is 13 residues long. V was clipped by 3 bases and J by 5 bases, with 12 bases between them. Germline V lookup: CDR1 SGHNT, CDR2 YYREEE (reference sequence). CDR3 DNA: TGTGCCAGCAGCTCGGGGTATAGCAACGAGCAGTACTTC. Translated, it gives CASSSGYSNEQYF. The full variable domain, completed using reference TRBV5-4 and TRBJ2-7, is ETGVTQSPTHLIKTRGQQVTLRCSSQSGHNTVSWYQQALGQGPQFIFQYYREEENGRGNFPPRFSGLQFPNYSSELNVNALELDDSALYLCASSSGYSNEQYFGPGTRLTVT.

This sequence joins TRBV7-2 and TRBJ2-7; the match to TRBD1 covers 8 bases. There are 15 residues in the CDR3. Germline CDR1 reads SGHTA; CDR2 reads FQGNSA. With V trimmed by 9 bases and J by 4 bases, 14 bases remained unmatched. CDR3 amino acids: CASVGVRQGAYEQYF. The DNA of the CDR3 is TGTGCCAGTGTAGGGGTCAGGCAGGGGGCATACGAGCAGTACTTC.

The genes are TRBV29-1 and TRBJ2-5; TRBD2 is a possible D gene (5 bases). The germline V gene has CDR1 SQVTM and CDR2 ANQGSEA. V was cut by 4 bases and J by 1 base, with 7 bases left in between. The CDR3 has 12 amino acids. CDR3 amino acids: CSVGGIQETQYF. CDR3 DNA sequence: TGCAGCGTTGGAGGGATCCAAGAGACCCAGTACTTC.